The T cell receptor beta chain under discussion was sequenced for a study of blood T cell repertoires in COVID-19. Study-wide background: Material from acute and convalescent COVID-19 was sourced from the United States, Italy and Spain. The cDNA or gDNA used as material had been derived from T cells, B-cell-depleted T cells, or PBMCs.

Comments on this clone: An end of the junction differs from the germline gene, which may be a read error.

In the authors' workflow: Amplification from reference gene primers served as the basis for estimated nucleated cell counts. Here immunoSEQ multiplex PCR was the method, and the copy in TCRdb shows in-frame clones only, minus some. V, J and clone size derive from that table, while D and trimming were established from the DNA sequence. The sample consists of under 70,000 clones, less than 85% of them appearing once. The length of the CDR3 is 13 residues. Germline values: CDR1 SSHAT, CDR2 FNYEAQ (reference sequence). The receptor comes from a man aged 55-75 years with acute or convalescent COVID-19. Material: peripheral blood. The chain is built from TRBV7-7 and TRBJ2-1, with D possibly being TRBD1 (6 bases). The CDR3 bases are TGTGCTAGCAGCTTAGTGGGGGCCAATGAGCAGTTCTTC. This codes for CASSLVGANEQFF.